This is a list of T cell receptor beta chains from one sample in a study of STAT5B mutations in CD4+ large granular lymphocyte leukemia. The table came from immunoSEQ multiplex PCR; TCRdb's copy has only in-frame clones and leaves some out. The sample holds tens of thousands of clones, about 81% seen once. The sequencing input was CD4+ T cells from blood buffy coats. The origin of the receptors is a human donor in good health. Each CDR3 is given with its conserved first and last residue. Each record gives: D gene, V gene, J gene, clone size, CDR3 DNA, CDR3 protein. The D gene is left open where the match is weak. Some rows mark clone size as missing; the rest say once, few, many or name a class of expanded clone.

TRBD1,TRBV2,TRBJ1-6,-,TGTGCCAGCGGGACAGGGGGTGGTTCACCCCTCCACTTT,CASGTGGGSPLHF
-,TRBV6-5,TRBJ1-6,-,TGTGCCAGCAGTCCCCGGGCCTATAATTCACCCCTCCACTTT,CASSPRAYNSPLHF
TRBD1,TRBV2,TRBJ2-4,-,TGTGCCAGCAGTAAGCTAACAGGGGGTGGAAACATTCAGTACTTC,CASSKLTGGGNIQYF
-,TRBV6-5,TRBJ1-6,-,TGTGCCAGCAGAGCCCGCCCGGGAACTAATTCACCCCTCCACTTT,CASRARPGTNSPLHF
-,TRBV6-1,TRBJ1-1,-,TGTGCCAGCAGGACCGGAGTGAACACTGAAGCTTTCTTT,CASRTGVNTEAFF
-,TRBV11-3,TRBJ2-3,-,TGTGCCAGCAGCCAAGGTAGAGGCACAGATACGCAGTATTTT,CASSQGRGTDTQYF
-,TRBV18,TRBJ1-5,once,TGTGCCAGCTCACACAGGGATCCATTTAGCAATCAGCCCCAGCATTTT,CASSHRDPFSNQPQHF
-,TRBV6-5,TRBJ2-7,-,TGTGCCAGCGGCCAAGGCCACCTCTACGAGCAGTACTTC,CASGQGHLYEQYF
TRBD1,TRBV19,TRBJ1-2,-,TGTGCCAGTAGTACTCAAGGACAGGGCCGTTCATCTCTTAACTATGGCTACACCTTC,CASSTQGQGRSSLNYGYTF
TRBD2,TRBV27,TRBJ2-7,-,TGTGCCAGCAGTGAAAGCCCACCTAGCGGCTCCTACGAGCAGTACTTC,CASSESPPSGSYEQYF
-,TRBV6-5,TRBJ1-1,-,TGTGCCAGCACTTCCGGGACACTGAACACTGAAGCTTTCTTT,CASTSGTLNTEAFF
TRBD2,TRBV6-6,TRBJ2-3,-,TGTGCCAGCAGTTCTTCTAGCGGGACTTGGGCAGATACGCAGTATTTT,CASSSSSGTWADTQYF
TRBD2,TRBV2,TRBJ2-3,-,TGTGCCAGCAGGGAAACTAGCGGGAGGAACGGGGATACGCAGTATTTT,CASRETSGRNGDTQYF
-,TRBV11-3,TRBJ1-1,-,TGTGCCAGCAGCCGAGGGGGGATCGGGGGGCGTCGGACTGAAGCTTTCTTT,CASSRGGIGGRRTEAFF
TRBD1,TRBV6-5,TRBJ2-5,-,TGTGCCAGCAGTTCGAACAGGGGTGTCCCAGAGACCCAGTACTTC,CASSSNRGVPETQYF
TRBD2,TRBV11-3,TRBJ2-7,-,TGTGCCAGCAGGCCCCGACTAGCGGGAGTACAAAACGAGCAGTACTTC,CASRPRLAGVQNEQYF
-,TRBV10-3,TRBJ1-3,-,TGTGCCATCAGTGATGGGGCAGGGTCGAACACCATATATTTT,CAISDGAGSNTIYF
TRBD1,TRBV19,TRBJ1-1,-,TGTGCCAGTAACACGCAGGGGGGGAACACTGAAGCTTTCTTT,CASNTQGGNTEAFF
-,TRBV28,TRBJ1-2,-,TGTGCCAGCGCCCCAGGAGGGTACTATGGCTACACCTTC,CASAPGGYYGYTF
TRBD1,TRBV5-4,TRBJ1-5,-,TGTGCCAGCAGCGCGGGACAGGGGGCTCAGCCCCAGCATTTT,CASSAGQGAQPQHF
TRBD1,TRBV30,TRBJ1-2,-,TGTGCCTGGAGTGTAAGCCAGGGGGTCGGCTACACCTTC,CAWSVSQGVGYTF
TRBD1,TRBV6-5,TRBJ2-2,-,TGTGCCACCACCCAGGGGACAGTAAACACCGGGGAGCTGTTTTTT,CATTQGTVNTGELFF
TRBD2,TRBV18,TRBJ2-3,-,TGTGCCAGCTCACCACAGGGACTAGAAACAGATACGCAGTATTTT,CASSPQGLETDTQYF
-,TRBV7-2,TRBJ2-1,-,TGTGCCAGCAGCTTAAGGACAGATTACAATGAGCAGTTCTTC,CASSLRTDYNEQFF
-,TRBV7-3,TRBJ2-1,once,TGTGCCAGCAGCCCCCCAGGGACGCAAGACAATGAGCAGTTCTTC,CASSPPGTQDNEQFF
TRBD1,TRBV6-5,TRBJ1-2,few,TGTGCCAGCAGTTACGAGGGACAGGGGACCTATGGCTACACCTTC,CASSYEGQGTYGYTF
TRBD2,TRBV10-3,TRBJ2-7,-,TGTGCCATCAGTGATGTAGCGGGTTCCTCCTACGAGCAGTACTTC,CAISDVAGSSYEQYF
-,TRBV6-5,TRBJ2-7,-,TGTGCCAGCAGTGGTGGGGCGGACGGGGAGCAGTACTTC,CASSGGADGEQYF
TRBD1,TRBV5-1,TRBJ1-1,-,TGCGCCAGCAGCTCAACAGGGGGGGCTGAAGCTTTCTTT,CASSSTGGAEAFF
-,TRBV27,TRBJ2-5,-,TGTGCCCGTCCTTGGGGGGATCAGGGGACCCAGTACTTC,CARPWGDQGTQYF
TRBD1,TRBV6-5,TRBJ1-2,-,TGTGCCAGCAGAAGATGGGACAGCCAAAACTATGGCTACACCTTC,CASRRWDSQNYGYTF
TRBD2,TRBV11-1,TRBJ2-1,-,TGTGCCAGCAGCTTAGGCGGGAGCTCCTACAATGAGCAGTTCTTC,CASSLGGSSYNEQFF
-,TRBV19,TRBJ2-2,-,TGTGCCAGCGGAGGTATGGGCGGGGAGCTGTTTTTT,CASGGMGGELFF
-,TRBV10-3,TRBJ2-5,once,TGTGCCATCAGTGAGTCCCCGGAGGGGATGGGGACCCAGTACTTC,CAISESPEGMGTQYF
-,TRBV27,TRBJ2-1,once,TGTGCCAGCAGCACTGGGGCATACAATGAGCAGTTCTTC,CASSTGAYNEQFF